The sample holds a few counts of the clone carrying this T cell receptor (beta chain). Measured with immunoSEQ multiplex PCR; TCRdb has only the in-frame clones, and not every one. This table has fewer than 400,000 clones, about 61% appearing once. Trimming cost V 0 bases and J 5 bases, with 13 bases left between them. From germline, CDR1 is MNHEY and CDR2 SVGAGI. This CDR3 spans 16 amino acids. The data stem from a study of cytotoxic CD8 clonotypes in ibrutinib-treated CLL. The TCR comes from a human donor with chronic lymphocytic leukemia. Sample: PBMCs, taken after 36 months of ibrutinib treatment. The chain carries TRBV6-5 and TRBJ2-2; D unresolved. The CDR3 spells CASSYSGSHTTGELFF. In DNA, the CDR3 is TGTGCCAGCAGTTACTCAGGCTCCCACACGACCGGGGAGCTGTTTTTT.